The 12 T cell receptor beta chains listed next were all sequenced from one sample in a study of healthy donors' naive CD4 and CD8 T cells. Each TCR library used 450 to 600 ng of total RNA and a linear amplification protocol. In TCRdb, the reads were re-called with MiXCR into one record per CDR3 protein. The sample has 150,000 to 200,000 distinct CDR3 sequences; around three quarters are singletons. Material: naive CD4+ and CD8+ T cells sorted from blood, pooled from several donors. These receptors were collected from a pool of human donors in good health; the sample pools cells from several healthy donors.

This sequence joins TRBV30 and TRBJ1-2; D possibly corresponds to TRBD1 (5 bases). The CDR3 contains 15 residues. Trimming removed 0 bases from V and 4 bases from J, with 15 bases in between. The germline gives CDR1 GTSNPN, CDR2 SVGIG (reference sequence). The CDR3 nucleotides are TGTGCCTGGAGTGTACGCCGAGACAGCCTCTATGGCTACACCTTC. Translated, it gives CAWSVRRDSLYGYTF.

The chain combines TRBV6-2 or TRBV6-3 with TRBJ2-7; 8 bases are a match to TRBD1. Trimming at V came to 4 bases and at J to 3 bases, leaving 5 bases not matched to a gene. Per germline, CDR1 MNHEY and CDR2 SVGEGT. This CDR3 region has 14 residues. The chain's CDR3 is CASSSRDRNYEQYF. CDR3 bases: TGTGCCAGCAGTTCCCGGGACAGGAACTACGAGCAGTACTTC.

The chain joins TRBV29-1 to TRBJ2-7; tentative D call: TRBD1 (5 bases). Per the germline V gene, CDR1 is SQVTM and CDR2 is ANQGSEA. The CDR3 runs 12 residues. V lost 4 bases, J lost 2 bases, and 9 bases lay in between. CDR3 region: CSVVQEPYEQYF. The CDR3 DNA reads as TGCAGCGTTGTACAGGAACCCTACGAGCAGTACTTC.

The chain carries TRBV12-3 or TRBV12-4 and TRBJ1-5; D call uncertain. The CDR3 has 15 amino acids. Deletions cut 3 bases from V and 5 bases from J, with 14 bases between. CDR3 sequence: CASSFVTERDQPQHF. The CDR3, as DNA: TGTGCCAGCAGTTTTGTCACGGAAAGAGATCAGCCCCAGCATTTT.

The chain recombines TRBV5-1 with TRBJ2-7, with a possible D match to TRBD2 (5 bases). The CDR3 spans 13 residues. Germline CDR1 and CDR2: SGHRS and YFSETQ. Trimming removed 3 bases from V and 8 bases from J, with 15 bases in between. DNA of the CDR3: TGCGCCAGCAGCTGGACTCGTGGGGTGCAGCAGTACTTC. It is translated as CASSWTRGVQQYF.

The chain recombines TRBV20-1 with TRBJ1-2; unclear D gene. Germline values: CDR1 DFQATT, CDR2 SNEGSKA (reference sequence). V was shortened by 3 bases and J by 0 bases, with 8 bases between the two germline ends. The CDR3 is made up of 13 amino acids. CDR3 amino acids: CSARDPANYGYTF. The CDR3 coding sequence is TGCAGTGCTAGGGACCCAGCTAACTATGGCTACACCTTC.

This chain uses TRBV6-5 with TRBJ2-6, with D uncertain. CDR3 length equals 15 residues. Germline values: CDR1 MNHEY, CDR2 SVGAGI. The V gene lost 4 bases and the J gene lost 0 bases, with 7 bases spanning the gap. CDR3 DNA sequence: TGTGCCAGCAGTTTGGGGATCTCTGGGGCCAACGTCCTGACTTTC. This codes for CASSLGISGANVLTF.

The chain recombines TRBV11-2 with TRBJ2-7; D not certain. Trimming took 1 base from V and 3 from J, leaving 19 bases between them. Germline values: CDR1 SGHAT, CDR2 FQNNGV. This CDR3 spans 17 amino acids. The CDR3 sequence: CASSLGSSERLYYEQYF. The CDR3 DNA follows: TGTGCCAGCAGCTTAGGGTCGAGCGAAAGACTTTACTACGAGCAGTACTTC.

This chain connects TRBV11-2 to TRBJ1-3; D gene unclear. Per the germline V gene, CDR1 is SGHAT and CDR2 is FQNNGV. The CDR3 is 14 amino acids. Trimming left V 2 bases short and J 6 bases short, with 11 bases between. CDR3 residues: CASSLNGALNTIYF. The CDR3 DNA follows: TGTGCCAGCAGCTTAAACGGCGCCTTAAACACCATATATTTT. Full variable domain (remainder filled in from reference TRBV11-2 and TRBJ1-3): EAGVAQSPRYKIIEKRQSVAFWCNPISGHATLYWYQQILGQGPKLLIQFQNNGVVDDSQLPKDRFSAERLKGVDSTLKIQPAKLEDSAVYLCASSLNGALNTIYFGEGSWLTVV.

V usage is TRBV4-1 and J usage is TRBJ1-1; maybe TRBD1 (6 bases). Trimming cost V 2 bases and J 1 base, with 8 bases left between them. Germline V gene data show CDR1 as MGHRA and CDR2 as YSYEKL. This CDR3 has 14 residues. The chain's CDR3 is CASSQPGANTEAFF. The DNA of the CDR3 is TGCGCCAGCAGCCAACCAGGGGCGAACACTGAAGCTTTCTTT.

This clonotype was found a few times. The chain recombines TRBV29-1 with TRBJ1-2, with TRBD1 matching over 7 bases. There are 13 residues in the CDR3. Trimming at V came to 8 bases and at J to 6 bases, leaving 12 bases not matched to a gene. Germline loops: CDR1 SQVTM, CDR2 ANQGSEA. DNA for the CDR3: TGCAGCTCCTATAGAGAGGGGGCGGATGGCTACACCTTC. Translating gives CSSYREGADGYTF. The whole variable domain, remainder taken from reference TRBV29-1 and TRBJ1-2, is SAVISQKPSRDICQRGTSLTIQCQVDSQVTMMFWYRQQPGQSLTLIATANQGSEATYESGFVIDKFPISRPNLTFSTLTVSNMSPEDSSIYLCSSYREGADGYTFGSGTRLTVV.

The rearrangement joins TRBV29-1 to TRBJ2-7; D is uncertain. Germline CDR1 SQVTM, CDR2 ANQGSEA. The CDR3 spans 12 residues. The V end lost 1 base, the J end lost 3 bases, and 7 bases lay between the germline ends. The CDR3 protein is CSVEVGYYEQYF. In DNA, the CDR3 is TGCAGCGTTGAAGTGGGGTACTACGAGCAGTACTTC.